This TCR beta chain was sequenced for a study of shared T cell receptors in the human thymus. Libraries were prepared by immunoSEQ multiplex PCR; TCRdb keeps only in-frame clonotypes and omits some of them. The sample includes some 760,000 clones, approximately 83% of them seen just once. This CDR3 comprises 17 residues. Germline assignment: CDR1 SQVTM and CDR2 ANQGSEA. Trimming took off 5 bases at V and 2 bases at J, with 24 bases between the two ends. The data also belong to a second study, concerning human thymus T cells. That source reports: What appeared biased in thymic and blood repertoires was the usage of V and J genes. Related studies found that unrelated individuals share highly overlapping thymic repertoires.

This TCR was recovered from a girl in the first two years of life with a congenital heart defect. Sequencing was performed on thymocytes. The chain combines TRBV29-1 with TRBJ1-2; no firm D call. CDR3 residues: CSVLNPRVRAENYGYTF. CDR3 nucleotides: TGCAGCGTTTTAAACCCACGGGTGAGGGCAGAGAACTATGGCTACACCTTC.